Below, 20 T cell receptor beta chains from the same sample are listed, as sequenced in a study of blood T cell repertoires in COVID-19. The data were produced by immunoSEQ multiplex PCR, yet TCRdb's version contains in-frame clones alone and is incomplete. The sample holds roughly 190,000 clones, about 85% seen once. Sequencing was done on a sample of peripheral blood. All receptors come from a woman aged 55-75 years with acute or convalescent COVID-19.

The genes are TRBV23-1 and TRBJ1-5; D ambiguous. TRBV23-1 carries the ORF label, with uncertain function. V lost 4 bases, J lost 9 bases, and 31 bases lay in between. The CDR3 totals 19 residues. The CDR3 here is CASSPNWLRVAGSIWPQHF. CDR3 sequence (DNA): TGCGCCAGCAGTCCAAATTGGCTCCGGGTCGCGGGGTCTATATGGCCCCAGCATTTT.

In this sample, this clone turned up a few times. The chain has TRBV3-1 (or the pseudogene TRBV3-2) and TRBJ1-1, with D perhaps TRBD1 (5 bases). The CDR3 consists of 14 residues. Trimming took 2 bases from V and 3 from J, leaving 10 bases between them. Germline V gene data show CDR1 as LGHDT and CDR2 as YNNKEL (reference sequence). The CDR3 nucleotides read TGTGCCAGCAGCCAAACGGGGGGGTACACTGAAGCTTTCTTT. Translated, it gives CASSQTGGYTEAFF.

Only one count was recorded for this clone. This chain connects TRBV9 to TRBJ2-7, with 11 positions matching TRBD2. Germline V gene lookup returns CDR1 SGDLS and CDR2 YYNGEE. The CDR3 consists of 15 residues. After removal of 0 bases from V and 5 bases from J, the junction contained 4 bases not matched to a gene. The CDR3 DNA follows: TGTGCCAGCAGCGTAGAGGGGACTAGCGGTAACGAGCAGTACTTC. Residues: CASSVEGTSGNEQYF.

The rearrangement joins TRBV27 to TRBJ2-1; TRBD2 matches 9 bases. The CDR3 contains 16 residues. The V gene end was trimmed by 7 bases and the J gene end by 6 bases; junction bases not matched to a gene: 13. The V gene's germline CDR1 is MNHEY and CDR2 SMNVEV (reference sequence). CDR3 sequence: CASKGLSGSTGNEQFF. CDR3 bases: TGTGCCAGCAAAGGGCTTAGCGGGAGTACGGGCAATGAGCAGTTCTTC.

This clone came up a few times. This chain links TRBV27 with TRBJ2-7; 11 bases align to TRBD2. The CDR3 loop spans 14 amino acids. Unmatched junction bases numbered 4, after V lost 5 bases and J lost 4 bases. Germline V lookup: CDR1 MNHEY, CDR2 SMNVEV (reference sequence). CDR3 sequence (DNA): TGTGCCAGCAGTATGACTAGCGGGATATACGAGCAGTACTTC. It translates to CASSMTSGIYEQYF.

The V gene is TRBV10-3, the J gene TRBJ1-4; D possibly corresponds to TRBD1 (5 bases). CDR1 and CDR2 from the germline V gene are ENHRY and SYGVKD. The CDR3 consists of 16 residues. The ends were cut back, 10 bases at V and 5 bases at J, with 23 bases in the middle. The CDR3 spells CATATTVTGSNEKLFF. CDR3 DNA: TGTGCCACCGCCACCACGGTCACAGGATCGAATGAAAAACTGTTTTTT.

The rearrangement links TRBV25-1 to TRBJ2-1; 11 nucleotides match TRBD2. The CDR3 runs to 13 residues. CDR1 and CDR2 (germline): MGHDK, SYGVNS. V gave up 6 bases and J gave up 11 bases; unmatched junction bases: 6. CDR3 in amino acids: CASRTSGMPKQFF. CDR3 bases: TGTGCCAGCAGGACTAGCGGGATGCCCAAGCAGTTCTTC.

The V and J genes are TRBV19 and TRBJ2-2; perhaps TRBD2 as D (5 bases). The V end lost 5 bases, the J end lost 1 base, and 8 bases lay between the germline ends. The CDR3 consists of 14 residues. Germline-derived CDR1 and CDR2 are LNHDA and SQIVND (reference sequence). The CDR3 loop reads CASSPGLNTGELFF. The CDR3 coding sequence is TGTGCCAGTAGTCCAGGACTGAACACCGGGGAGCTGTTTTTT.

The CDR3 region has the DNA TGTGCCACAACGTTCCCCAAGGGGGGGCGCACAGATACGCAGTATTTT. Residues: CATTFPKGGRTDTQYF. The chain has TRBV28 and TRBJ2-3, with D maybe TRBD2 (7 bases). The V end was cut by 10 bases, the J end by 1 base, with 21 bases between. The CDR3 spans 16 residues. CDR1 is MDHEN and CDR2 is SYDVKM in the germline V gene.

The chain has TRBV5-4 and TRBJ1-1; possible D gene TRBD1, 6 bases. V lost 3 bases, J lost 1 base, and 16 bases lay in between. This CDR3 contains 16 residues. CDR1 is SGHNT, CDR2 YYREEE, per germline (reference sequence). CDR3 bases: TGTGCCAGCAGCTCCTTGGCAGGGGCGGGGAACACTGAAGCTTTCTTT. The encoded protein is CASSSLAGAGNTEAFF.

The rearrangement joins TRBV12-3 or TRBV12-4 to TRBJ1-1, with 7 bases matching TRBD1. The CDR3 sequence is 12 residues long. V shed 6 bases and J 6 bases; nucleotides not matched to a gene: 4. CDR3 protein: CASRGTASEAFF. The CDR3 DNA reads TGTGCCAGCAGGGGGACAGCCTCTGAAGCTTTCTTT.

The chain links TRBV6-2 or TRBV6-3 to TRBJ1-1; 8 bases are shared with TRBD1. This CDR3 has 15 amino acids. Trimming removed 5 bases from V and 3 bases from J; junction bases left unmatched: 8. CDR1 is MNHEY and CDR2 is SVGEGT in the germline V gene. The DNA for the CDR3 is TGTGCCAGCAGTCTACACAGGGGGGGAGACACTGAAGCTTTCTTT. Translated, it gives CASSLHRGGDTEAFF.

The chain has TRBV18 and TRBJ1-3, with TRBD1 matching 8 bases. Germline V gene lookup returns CDR1 KGHSH and CDR2 LQKENI. V was pared by 2 bases and J by 0 bases, with 3 bases of the junction left unmatched. The CDR3 extends over 16 amino acids. The CDR3 DNA sequence: TGTGCCAGCTCACCAGGGACAGGTTCCTCTGGAAACACCATATATTTT. Translated, it gives CASSPGTGSSGNTIYF.

J is TRBJ1-1 and V is TRBV19; possible D gene TRBD1, 5 bases. CDR1 LNHDA and CDR2 SQIVND come from the germline V gene (reference sequence). V was trimmed by 5 bases and J by 4 bases, leaving 17 bases between them. The CDR3 loop spans 15 amino acids. The CDR3 here is CASSVGGRIGTEAFF. In nucleotides, the CDR3 is TGTGCCAGTAGTGTTGGGGGGAGGATAGGCACTGAAGCTTTCTTT.

The chain is built from TRBV5-4 and TRBJ1-2; 9 bases align to TRBD1. Germline CDR1 reads SGHNT; CDR2 reads YYREEE (reference sequence). V was clipped by 5 bases and J by 8 bases; unmatched bases: 7. CDR3 length: 13 amino acids. CDR3 sequence reads: CASRGTGIGGYTF. CDR3 in DNA: TGTGCCAGCAGGGGGACAGGGATAGGAGGCTACACCTTC.

V gene TRBV7-6 combines with J gene TRBJ2-1, with TRBD1 matching over 10 bases. Trimming at V came to 4 bases and at J to 5 bases, leaving 8 bases not matched to a gene. The CDR3 is 16 residues long. In germline, CDR1 is SGHVS, CDR2 FNYEAQ. The CDR3 protein is CASSSRRQGAHNEQFF. CDR3 DNA: TGTGCCAGCAGCTCCCGGAGACAGGGGGCTCACAATGAGCAGTTCTTC.

The V call is TRBV28, the J call TRBJ1-1, with 8 bases matching TRBD1. Per the germline V gene, CDR1 is MDHEN and CDR2 is SYDVKM. The CDR3 covers 14 residues. V lost 3 bases, J lost 5 bases, and 5 bases stayed unmatched. CDR3 protein: CASSFHRGETEAFF. In nucleotides, the CDR3 is TGTGCCAGCAGTTTTCACAGGGGGGAAACTGAAGCTTTCTTT.

In its sample, this clone was seen a few times. V gene TRBV6-5 combines with J gene TRBJ2-5, with D possibly matching TRBD2 (6 bases). V was pared by 5 bases and J by 7 bases, with 11 bases between. The CDR3 extends over 12 amino acids. CDR1 and CDR2 (germline): MNHEY, SVGAGI. CDR3 sequence: CASSPPGGTQYF. The CDR3, as DNA: TGTGCCAGCAGTCCCCCCGGGGGGACCCAGTACTTC.

The chain carries TRBV10-3 and TRBJ2-3, with 7 bases aligning to TRBD1. Germline CDR1 ENHRY, CDR2 SYGVKD. This CDR3 region has 13 residues. V lost 0 bases to trimming and J lost 13 bases; unmatched junction nucleotides: 7. The CDR3: CAISESIWGQKYF. CDR3 nucleotide sequence: TGTGCCATCAGTGAGTCGATTTGGGGACAGAAGTATTTT.

The chain links TRBV19 to TRBJ2-3; TRBD2 aligns across 13 bases. With 6 bases clipped from V and 4 bases from J, the junction kept 13 bases outside the gene matches. Germline V CDR1 and CDR2: LNHDA, SQIVND (reference sequence). This CDR3 contains 18 residues. CDR3 DNA: TGTGCCAGTAGGGCCCTCCCGGGACTAGCGGGACTCGCAGATACGCAGTATTTT. Translated, it gives CASRALPGLAGLADTQYF.